These T cell receptor beta chains were read from a single sample in a study of shared T cell receptors in the human thymus. Produced via immunoSEQ multiplex PCR; TCRdb's table is partial and in-frame only. The sample has 630,000 or so clones; around 87% are singletons. This same sample was also part of a study on human thymus T cells.

The sample comprised thymocytes. These receptors were collected from a boy in the first two years of life with a congenital heart defect. The CDR3 runs from the conserved cysteine through the conserved F or W. The order of the fields is clone size, CDR3 length, J gene, D gene, V gene, CDR3 protein, CDR3 DNA. A D gene is named only where the DNA matches it firmly. Rows may omit the clone size; those that give it use once, few, many or a size class.

NA | 15 | TRBJ1-5 | TRBD1 | TRBV5-8 | CASSCRQGGNQPQHF | TGTGCCAGCAGCTGCAGACAGGGCGGCAATCAGCCCCAGCATTTT
NA | 19 | TRBJ2-1 | TRBD2 | TRBV5-1 | CASSLVPSGREVCYNEQFF | TGCGCCAGCAGCTTGGTCCCCAGTGGGCGGGAGGTTTGTTACAATGAGCAGTTCTTC
NA | 16 | TRBJ1-4 | TRBD1 | TRBV5-1 | CASSLGNVDRGKRLFF | TGCGCCAGCAGCTTGGGGAACGTGGACAGGGGGAAACGACTGTTTTTT
NA | 15 | TRBJ2-3 | NA | TRBV19 | CASSIAGIDADTQYF | TGTGCCAGTAGTATTGCGGGTATTGATGCAGATACGCAGTATTTT
NA | 14 | TRBJ2-1 | TRBD2 | TRBV27 | CASRLAGPYNEQFF | TGTGCCAGCCGACTAGCGGGGCCTTACAATGAGCAGTTCTTC
NA | 13 | TRBJ1-5 | NA | TRBV7-6 | CASSRTANQPQHF | TGTGCCAGCAGCAGGACAGCGAATCAGCCCCAGCATTTT
NA | 15 | TRBJ1-2 | NA | TRBV15 | CATSADGKGFHGYTF | TGTGCCACCAGCGCTGATGGGAAGGGGTTCCATGGCTACACCTTC
NA | 13 | TRBJ2-3 | NA | TRBV5-1 | CASRPPGTDTQYF | TGCGCCAGCAGACCCCCGGGCACAGATACGCAGTATTTT
NA | 12 | TRBJ2-7 | TRBD1 | TRBV6-5 | CASSEGQGEQYF | TGTGCCAGCAGTGAGGGACAGGGCGAGCAGTACTTC
NA | 13 | TRBJ2-2 | TRBD2 | TRBV6-5 | CSTSGKNTGELFF | TGTAGTACTAGCGGGAAAAACACCGGGGAGCTGTTTTTT
NA | 15 | TRBJ2-5 | NA | TRBV25-1 | CASSPGPPGQETQYF | TGTGCCAGCAGTCCAGGGCCCCCAGGTCAAGAGACCCAGTACTTC
NA | 18 | TRBJ2-7 | NA | TRBV12-5 | CASGLSPHSASEDYEQYF | TGTGCTAGTGGCCTTAGCCCCCATAGCGCATCTGAGGACTACGAGCAGTACTTC
NA | 13 | TRBJ1-5 | NA | TRBV28 | CASRTAPIQPQHF | TGTGCCAGCAGGACAGCCCCAATTCAGCCCCAGCATTTT
NA | 16 | TRBJ2-5 | TRBD2 | TRBV4-1 | CASSQDSRGGRETQYF | TGCGCCAGCAGCCAAGATTCGCGGGGGGGCCGTGAGACCCAGTACTTC
NA | 15 | TRBJ2-7 | NA | TRBV27 | CATKRNTHWSYEQYF | TGTGCCACCAAGCGGAATACACACTGGTCCTACGAGCAGTACTTC
NA | 17 | TRBJ1-1 | NA | TRBV11-1 | CASSLASWGRESTEAFF | TGTGCCAGCAGCTTAGCCAGTTGGGGCAGGGAAAGCACTGAAGCTTTCTTT
NA | 13 | TRBJ2-5 | NA | TRBV6-9 | CASSSASPETQYF | TGTGCCAGCAGTTCGGCTAGCCCGGAGACCCAGTACTTC
NA | 16 | TRBJ1-6 | NA | TRBV10-3 | CAISESPGANNSPLHF | TGTGCCATCAGTGAGAGTCCAGGGGCCAATAATTCACCCCTCCACTTT
NA | 19 | TRBJ2-1 | TRBD2 | TRBV9 | CASSAKPGLADGTYNEQFF | TGTGCCAGCAGCGCCAAACCGGGACTAGCGGATGGAACCTACAATGAGCAGTTCTTC
NA | 16 | TRBJ2-7 | NA | TRBV19 | CASSISQADTSYEQYF | TGTGCCAGTAGTATATCCCAGGCCGATACCTCCTACGAGCAGTACTTC
NA | 14 | TRBJ2-3 | TRBD1 | TRBV28 | CATGTGSLLDTQYF | TGTGCCACCGGGACAGGGTCTTTGTTAGATACGCAGTATTTT
NA | 13 | TRBJ2-7 | TRBD1 | TRBV10-3 | CAIRGTGTYEQYF | TGTGCCATCAGGGGGACAGGAACATACGAGCAGTACTTC
NA | 17 | TRBJ2-3 | TRBD2 | TRBV19 | CASSTQRLAGHTDTQYF | TGTGCCAGTAGTACCCAACGACTAGCGGGGCACACAGATACGCAGTATTTT
NA | 11 | TRBJ1-2 | NA | TRBV19 | CASSIRTVYTF | TGTGCCAGTAGTATAAGGACAGTCTACACCTTC
NA | 13 | TRBJ2-7 | TRBD1 | TRBV11-2 | CASSPKTGHEQYF | TGTGCCAGCAGCCCCAAGACAGGGCACGAGCAGTACTTC
NA | 16 | TRBJ2-1 | TRBD2 | TRBV6-5 | CASSYSGLGAGHEQFF | TGTGCCAGCAGTTACTCCGGACTAGGAGCAGGACATGAGCAGTTCTTC
NA | 13 | TRBJ1-5 | TRBD1 | TRBV2 | CASSPTGNQPQHF | TGTGCCAGCAGTCCGACAGGGAATCAGCCCCAGCATTTT
NA | 18 | TRBJ2-7 | TRBD1 | TRBV27 | CASSFGQGLPLSLYEQYF | TGTGCCAGCAGTTTCGGACAGGGGCTCCCCTTGTCTCTCTACGAGCAGTACTTC
NA | 16 | TRBJ2-1 | TRBD1 | TRBV5-1 | CASSNRTGVTYNEQFF | TGCGCCAGCAGCAATAGGACAGGGGTCACCTACAATGAGCAGTTCTTC
NA | 15 | TRBJ1-1 | NA | TRBV5-1 | CASSPGRLRDTEAFF | TGCGCCAGCAGCCCCGGACGATTGAGGGACACTGAAGCTTTCTTT
NA | 16 | TRBJ2-1 | TRBD2 | TRBV6-5 | CASSSRTSGIYYEQFF | TGTGCCAGCAGTTCAAGGACTAGCGGGATTTACTATGAGCAGTTCTTC
few | 15 | TRBJ1-6 | NA | TRBV30 | CAWSGRSLFNSPLHF | TGTGCCTGGAGTGGGAGAAGCCTGTTTAATTCCCCCCTCCACTTT
once | 15 | TRBJ2-2 | NA | TRBV7-9 | CASKVGQRNTGELFF | TGTGCCAGCAAAGTAGGACAGCGGAACACCGGGGAGCTGTTTTTT
once | 14 | TRBJ2-7 | NA | TRBV6-6 | CASSYRSGVGEQYF | TGTGCCAGCAGTTACAGATCGGGAGTCGGCGAGCAGTACTTC
once | 15 | TRBJ1-2 | TRBD1 | TRBV5-3 | CARSFWDREYQGYTF | TGTGCCAGAAGCTTCTGGGACAGGGAGTATCAAGGCTACACCTTC
NA | 19 | TRBJ1-2 | TRBD1 | TRBV4-3 | CASSDSGQGRGLAGYGYTF | TGCGCCAGCAGCGACTCTGGACAGGGGCGCGGCTTGGCTGGCTATGGCTACACCTTC
NA | 16 | TRBJ2-2 | TRBD2 | TRBV7-9 | CASSPTSGGAFGELFF | TGTGCCAGCAGCCCTACTAGCGGGGGGGCCTTCGGGGAGCTGTTTTTT
NA | 15 | TRBJ2-7 | NA | TRBV9 | CASSPGPGGVYEQYF | TGTGCCAGCAGCCCTGGACCAGGAGGGGTCTACGAGCAGTACTTC
NA | 15 | TRBJ1-1 | TRBD1 | TRBV19 | CASNGTGWRNTEAFF | TGTGCCAGTAATGGGACAGGGTGGCGGAACACTGAAGCTTTCTTT
few | 17 | TRBJ2-6 | TRBD1 | TRBV28 | CASKRTGGGSGANVLTF | TGTGCCAGTAAAAGGACAGGGGGCGGGTCTGGGGCCAACGTCCTGACTTTC
once | 16 | TRBJ2-2 | TRBD1 | TRBV7-9 | CASSGPGQPLTGELFF | TGTGCCAGCAGCGGTCCGGGACAGCCCTTGACCGGGGAGCTGTTTTTT
NA | 18 | TRBJ2-3 | TRBD2 | TRBV7-6 | CASSLEGRLSGSTDTQYF | TGTGCCAGCAGCTTAGAGGGGCGGCTTAGCGGGAGCACAGATACGCAGTATTTT
NA | 17 | TRBJ2-1 | TRBD2 | TRBV27 | CASSSPLRGPSGRTWIF | TGTGCCAGCAGTTCCCCCCTCAGGGGGCCTAGCGGGAGAACGTGGATCTTC
NA | 13 | TRBJ2-7 | NA | TRBV7-9 | CASRKSRGYEQYF | TGTGCCAGCCGGAAGTCGCGGGGATACGAGCAGTACTTC
NA | 15 | TRBJ1-1 | NA | TRBV5-4 | CASSMGQPEDTEAFF | TGTGCCAGCAGCATGGGACAACCGGAGGACACTGAAGCTTTCTTT
NA | 14 | TRBJ1-4 | NA | TRBV7-9 | CASSFGARFGKLFF | TGTGCCAGCAGCTTTGGGGCCCGCTTTGGAAAACTGTTTTTT
once | 12 | TRBJ2-5 | NA | TRBV14 | CASGASEETQYF | TGTGCCAGCGGGGCTAGCGAAGAGACCCAGTACTTC
NA | 13 | TRBJ1-1 | NA | TRBV11-2 | CASSRVGNTEAFF | TGTGCCAGCAGCCGCGTTGGGAACACTGAAGCTTTCTTT
NA | 15 | TRBJ1-2 | NA | TRBV18 | CASSPPATSNYGYTF | TGTGCCAGCTCACCACCCGCGACAAGTAACTATGGCTACACCTTC
NA | 14 | TRBJ2-1 | NA | TRBV14 | CASSQGWGDNEQFF | TGTGCCAGCAGCCAAGGATGGGGCGACAATGAGCAGTTCTTC
NA | 14 | TRBJ2-7 | NA | TRBV28 | CASWARERWNEQYF | TGTGCCAGCTGGGCGAGGGAGAGGTGGAACGAGCAGTACTTC
NA | 17 | TRBJ2-4 | TRBD2 | TRBV5-4 | CASSSGGLPPGKNIQYF | TGTGCCAGCAGCTCGGGGGGACTCCCGCCCGGCAAAAACATTCAGTACTTC
once | 17 | TRBJ2-2 | TRBD1 | TRBV11-2 | CASSLGGQGWLPGELFF | TGTGCCAGCAGCTTAGGGGGACAGGGATGGTTGCCCGGGGAGCTGTTTTTT
few | 13 | TRBJ2-1 | TRBD2 | TRBV6-5 | CASRGLGVGEQFF | TGTGCCAGCAGGGGACTAGGGGTTGGTGAGCAGTTCTTC